This TCR beta chain was documented in a study of T cells after yellow fever vaccination. Background on the study: SMART-Seq v4 Ultra Low Input served to prepare low-cell-number fractions.

CDR3 size: 13 residues. Per germline, CDR1 DFQATT and CDR2 SNEGSKA (reference sequence). V was pared by 3 bases and J by 6 bases, with 12 bases between. A 5'RACE template-switching step, the method used to make TCR cDNA, added a universal primer site and UMIs. Each CDR3 protein is one row after TCRdb ran MiXCR on the 5' RACE reads. The sample lists under 600,000 distinct CDR3 sequences, 21% occurring once. The chain has TRBV20-1 and TRBJ2-1, with unresolved D. Material: PBMCs, obtained roughly 20 days after the first yellow fever vaccination. This sequence was found in a man younger than 35 who received the YFV17D yellow fever vaccine. The CDR3 spells CSASLAPLNEQFF. CDR3 nucleotide sequence: TGCAGTGCTAGTTTGGCGCCCCTCAATGAGCAGTTCTTC.